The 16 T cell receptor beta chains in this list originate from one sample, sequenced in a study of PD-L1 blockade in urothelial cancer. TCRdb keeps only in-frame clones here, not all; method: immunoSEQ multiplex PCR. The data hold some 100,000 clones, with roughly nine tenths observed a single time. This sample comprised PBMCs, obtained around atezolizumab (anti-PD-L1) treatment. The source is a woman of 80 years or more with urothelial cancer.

CDR3 protein: CASSSSGNFYNEQFF. Written as DNA, the CDR3 is TGTGCCAGCAGTTCTAGCGGAAATTTCTACAATGAGCAGTTCTTC. The chain carries TRBV25-1 and TRBJ2-1; 7 nucleotides align to TRBD2. CDR1 is MGHDK, CDR2 SYGVNS, per germline. This CDR3 is built from 15 residues. V gave up 5 bases and J gave up 3 bases; unmatched junction bases: 7.

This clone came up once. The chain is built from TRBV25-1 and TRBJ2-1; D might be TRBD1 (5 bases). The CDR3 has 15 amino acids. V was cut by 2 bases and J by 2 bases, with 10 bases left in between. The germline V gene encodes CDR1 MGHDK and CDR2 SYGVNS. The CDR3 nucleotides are TGTGCCAGCAGTGAAGGGGCCCAGCCCTACAATGAGCAGTTCTTC. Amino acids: CASSEGAQPYNEQFF.

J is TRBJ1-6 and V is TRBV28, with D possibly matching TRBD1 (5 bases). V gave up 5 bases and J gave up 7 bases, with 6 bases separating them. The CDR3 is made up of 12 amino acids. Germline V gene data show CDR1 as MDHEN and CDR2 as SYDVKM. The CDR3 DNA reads TGTGCCAGCAGTGACAGAAATTCACCCCTCCACTTT. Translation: CASSDRNSPLHF.

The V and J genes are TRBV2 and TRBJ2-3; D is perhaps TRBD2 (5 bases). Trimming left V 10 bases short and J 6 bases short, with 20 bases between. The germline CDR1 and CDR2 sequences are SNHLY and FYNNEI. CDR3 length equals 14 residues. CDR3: CATGLRGWLDTQYF. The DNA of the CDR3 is TGTGCCACCGGACTTCGAGGATGGTTGGATACGCAGTATTTT.

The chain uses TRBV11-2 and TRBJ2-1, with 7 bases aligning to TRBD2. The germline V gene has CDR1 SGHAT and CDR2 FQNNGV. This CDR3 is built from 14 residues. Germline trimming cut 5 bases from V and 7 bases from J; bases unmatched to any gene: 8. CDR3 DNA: TGTGCCAGCAGCCCGCGGGAGTACAATAATGAGCAGTTCTTC. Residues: CASSPREYNNEQFF.

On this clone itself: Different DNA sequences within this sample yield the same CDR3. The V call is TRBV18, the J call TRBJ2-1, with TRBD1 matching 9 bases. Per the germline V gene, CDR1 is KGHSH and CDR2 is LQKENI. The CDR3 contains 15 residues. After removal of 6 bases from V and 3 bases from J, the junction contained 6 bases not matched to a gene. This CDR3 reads CASSPRDRVYNEQFF. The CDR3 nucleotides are TGTGCCAGCTCCCCCCGGGACAGGGTCTACAATGAGCAGTTCTTC.

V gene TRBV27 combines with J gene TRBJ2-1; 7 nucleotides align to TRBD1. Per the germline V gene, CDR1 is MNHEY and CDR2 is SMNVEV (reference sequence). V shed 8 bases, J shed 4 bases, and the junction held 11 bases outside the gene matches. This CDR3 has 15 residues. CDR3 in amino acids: CASQYRGQTYNEQFF. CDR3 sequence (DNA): TGTGCCAGCCAATACAGGGGCCAAACATACAATGAGCAGTTCTTC.

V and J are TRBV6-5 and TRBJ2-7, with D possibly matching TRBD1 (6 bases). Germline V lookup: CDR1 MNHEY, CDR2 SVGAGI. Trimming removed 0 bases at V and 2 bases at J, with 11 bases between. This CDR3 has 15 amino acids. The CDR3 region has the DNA TGTGCCAGCAGTTACTCATTAGGGGGACCCTACGAGCAGTACTTC. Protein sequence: CASSYSLGGPYEQYF.

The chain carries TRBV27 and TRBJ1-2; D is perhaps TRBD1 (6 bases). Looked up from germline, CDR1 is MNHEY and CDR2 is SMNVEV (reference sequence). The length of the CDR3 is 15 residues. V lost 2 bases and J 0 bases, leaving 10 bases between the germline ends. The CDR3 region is CASSLNQGTNYGYTF. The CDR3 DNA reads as TGTGCCAGCAGTTTAAATCAGGGGACTAACTATGGCTACACCTTC.

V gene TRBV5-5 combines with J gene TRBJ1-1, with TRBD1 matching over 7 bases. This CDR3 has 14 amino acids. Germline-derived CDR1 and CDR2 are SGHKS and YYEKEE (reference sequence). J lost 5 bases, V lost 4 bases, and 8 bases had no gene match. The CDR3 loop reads CASSAYRGGTEAFF. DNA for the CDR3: TGTGCCAGCAGCGCCTACAGGGGTGGGACTGAAGCTTTCTTT.

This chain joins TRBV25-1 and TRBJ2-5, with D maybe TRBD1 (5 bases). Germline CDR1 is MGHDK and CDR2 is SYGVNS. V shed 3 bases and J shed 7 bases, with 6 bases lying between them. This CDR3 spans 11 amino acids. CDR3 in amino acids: CASSDQGTQYF. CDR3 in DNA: TGTGCCAGCAGTGATCAGGGGACCCAGTACTTC.

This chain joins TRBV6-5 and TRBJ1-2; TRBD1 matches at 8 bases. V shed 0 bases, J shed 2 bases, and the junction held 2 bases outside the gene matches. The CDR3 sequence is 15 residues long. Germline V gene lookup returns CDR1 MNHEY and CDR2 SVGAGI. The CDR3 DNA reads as TGTGCCAGCAGTTACTCGGGACAGGTGAACTATGGCTACACCTTC. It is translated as CASSYSGQVNYGYTF.

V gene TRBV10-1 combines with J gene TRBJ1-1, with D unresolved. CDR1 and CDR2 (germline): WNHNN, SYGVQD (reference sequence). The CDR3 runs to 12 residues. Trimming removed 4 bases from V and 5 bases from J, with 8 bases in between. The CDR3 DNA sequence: TGCGCCAGCAGTGTCGGTCGAACTGAAGCTTTCTTT. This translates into CASSVGRTEAFF.

The CDR3 spells CASSLSSTGREKLFF. The CDR3 coding sequence is TGTGCCAGCAGCTTGAGTTCGACAGGGCGCGAAAAACTGTTTTTT. The V and J genes are TRBV11-2 and TRBJ1-4; 7 nucleotides match TRBD1. This CDR3 is 15 amino acids long. V shed 3 bases, J shed 8 bases, and the junction held 9 bases outside the gene matches. Germline lookup yields CDR1 SGHAT and CDR2 FQNNGV.

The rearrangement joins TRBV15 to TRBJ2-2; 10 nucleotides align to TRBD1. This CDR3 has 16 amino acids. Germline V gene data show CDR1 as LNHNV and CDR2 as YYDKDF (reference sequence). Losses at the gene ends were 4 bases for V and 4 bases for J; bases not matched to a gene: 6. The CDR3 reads CATSTPGQGSTGELFF. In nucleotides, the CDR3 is TGTGCCACCAGCACCCCGGGACAGGGGAGCACCGGGGAGCTGTTTTTT.

The CDR3 spells CPSKLSGRLFNEQFF. The CDR3 DNA is TGTCCCTCTAAACTAAGCGGGAGATTGTTCAATGAGCAGTTCTTC. The chain uses TRBV19 and TRBJ2-1; 8 nucleotides line up with TRBD2. The CDR3 is made up of 15 amino acids. Germline CDR1 LNHDA, CDR2 SQIVND (reference sequence).